This paragraph reports one T cell receptor beta chain. The antigen remains unidentified. This specimen comes from a study of Ad26.COV2.S vaccination and SARS-CoV-2 variants. Study-wide points: Assessments of TCR breadth and depth may have underestimated the total T cell responses.

Documented treatment: some 19 received Ad26.COV2.S at low or high dose, single or two shots; about 5 received placebo; per-sample allocation not given. Samples were taken on day 63 after the first vaccine or placebo injection. Using immunoSEQ multiplex PCR, the repertoire was profiled, and TCRdb retains in-frame clones only, with some absent. The sample consists of more than 350,000 clones, more than 80% of them appearing once. V was clipped by 5 bases and J by 5 bases, with 13 bases between them. The CDR3 length is 13 residues. From germline, CDR1 is SNHLY and CDR2 FYNNEI. The starting material was peripheral blood, obtained in a trial of Ad26.COV2.S vaccine versus placebo. The receptor was derived from a person aged 18-65 years who received the Ad26.COV2.S COVID-19 vaccine or a placebo. The genes are TRBV2 and TRBJ2-7; D not resolved. CDR3 nucleotides: TGTGCCAGCAGTCCCAGCCCTCTGGACGAGCAGTACTTC. It translates to CASSPSPLDEQYF.